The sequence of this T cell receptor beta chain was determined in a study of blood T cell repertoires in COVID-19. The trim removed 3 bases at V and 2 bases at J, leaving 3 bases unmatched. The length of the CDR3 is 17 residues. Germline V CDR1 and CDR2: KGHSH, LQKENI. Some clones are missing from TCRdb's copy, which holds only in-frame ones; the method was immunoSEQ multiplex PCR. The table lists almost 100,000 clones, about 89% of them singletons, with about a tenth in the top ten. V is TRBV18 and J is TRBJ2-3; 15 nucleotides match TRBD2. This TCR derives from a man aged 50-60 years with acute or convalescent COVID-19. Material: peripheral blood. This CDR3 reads CASSPGLAGGTTDTQYF. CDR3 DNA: TGTGCCAGCTCACCGGGACTAGCGGGAGGCACCACAGATACGCAGTATTTT. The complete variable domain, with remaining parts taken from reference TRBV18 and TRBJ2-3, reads NAGVMQNPRHLVRRRGQEARLRCSPMKGHSHVYWYRQLPEEGLKFMVYLQKENIIDESGMPKERFSAEFPKEGPSILRIQQVVRGDSAAYFCASSPGLAGGTTDTQYFGPGTRLTVL.